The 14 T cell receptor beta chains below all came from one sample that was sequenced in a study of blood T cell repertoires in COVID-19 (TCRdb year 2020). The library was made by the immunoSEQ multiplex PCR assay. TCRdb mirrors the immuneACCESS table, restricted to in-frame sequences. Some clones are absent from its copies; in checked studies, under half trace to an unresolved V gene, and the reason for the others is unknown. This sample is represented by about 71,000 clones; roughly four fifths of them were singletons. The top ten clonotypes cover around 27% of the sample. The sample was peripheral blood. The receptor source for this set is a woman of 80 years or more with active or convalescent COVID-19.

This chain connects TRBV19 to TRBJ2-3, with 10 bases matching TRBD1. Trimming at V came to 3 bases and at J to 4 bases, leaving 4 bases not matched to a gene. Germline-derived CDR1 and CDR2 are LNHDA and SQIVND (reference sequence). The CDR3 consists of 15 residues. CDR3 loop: CASSIGTGEADTQYF. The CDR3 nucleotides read TGTGCCAGTAGTATCGGGACAGGGGAGGCAGATACGCAGTATTTT.

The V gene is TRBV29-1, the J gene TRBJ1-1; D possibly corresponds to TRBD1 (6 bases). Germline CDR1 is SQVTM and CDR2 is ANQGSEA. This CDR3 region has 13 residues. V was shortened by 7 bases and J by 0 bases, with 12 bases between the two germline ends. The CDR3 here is CSAVWGLNTEAFF. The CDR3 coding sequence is TGCAGCGCCGTCTGGGGGCTGAACACTGAAGCTTTCTTT. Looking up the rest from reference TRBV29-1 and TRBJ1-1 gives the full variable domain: SAVISQKPSRDICQRGTSLTIQCQVDSQVTMMFWYRQQPGQSLTLIATANQGSEATYESGFVIDKFPISRPNLTFSTLTVSNMSPEDSSIYLCSAVWGLNTEAFFGQGTRLTVV.

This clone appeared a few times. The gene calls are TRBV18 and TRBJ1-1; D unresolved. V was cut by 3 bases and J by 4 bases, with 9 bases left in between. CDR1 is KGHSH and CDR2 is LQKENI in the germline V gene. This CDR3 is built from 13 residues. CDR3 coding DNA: TGTGCCAGCTCACCGTTCGCCAGCACTGAAGCTTTCTTT. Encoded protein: CASSPFASTEAFF.

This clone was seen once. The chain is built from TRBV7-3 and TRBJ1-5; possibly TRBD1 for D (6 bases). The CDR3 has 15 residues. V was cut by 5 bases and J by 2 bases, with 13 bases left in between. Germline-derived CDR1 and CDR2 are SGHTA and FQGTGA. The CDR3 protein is CASSIGGAGNQPQHF. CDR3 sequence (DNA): TGTGCCAGCAGCATAGGGGGTGCTGGCAATCAGCCCCAGCATTTT.

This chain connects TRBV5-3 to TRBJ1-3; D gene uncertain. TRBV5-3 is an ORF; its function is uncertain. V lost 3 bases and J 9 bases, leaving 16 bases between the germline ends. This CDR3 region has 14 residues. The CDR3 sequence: CARSWAFKVSTIYF. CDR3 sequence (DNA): TGTGCCAGAAGCTGGGCTTTCAAGGTGAGCACCATATATTTT.

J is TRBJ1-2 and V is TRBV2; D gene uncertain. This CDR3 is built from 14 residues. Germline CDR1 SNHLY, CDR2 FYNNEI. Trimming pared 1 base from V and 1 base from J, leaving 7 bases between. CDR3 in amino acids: CASSEVGFNYGYTF. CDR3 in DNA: TGTGCCAGCAGTGAAGTCGGGTTTAACTATGGCTACACCTTC.

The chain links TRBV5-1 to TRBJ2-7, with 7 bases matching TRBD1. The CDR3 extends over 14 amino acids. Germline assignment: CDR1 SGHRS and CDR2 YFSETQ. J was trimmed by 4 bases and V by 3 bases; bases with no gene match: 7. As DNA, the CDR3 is TGCGCCAGCAGCTCGCGACAGGGCACATACGAGCAGTACTTC. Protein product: CASSSRQGTYEQYF.

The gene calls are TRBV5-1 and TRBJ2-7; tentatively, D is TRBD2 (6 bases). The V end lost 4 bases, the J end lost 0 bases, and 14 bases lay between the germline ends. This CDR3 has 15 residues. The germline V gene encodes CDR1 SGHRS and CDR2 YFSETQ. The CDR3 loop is CASSPWDGSSYEQYF. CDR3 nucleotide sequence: TGCGCCAGCAGCCCCTGGGACGGGAGCTCCTACGAGCAGTACTTC.

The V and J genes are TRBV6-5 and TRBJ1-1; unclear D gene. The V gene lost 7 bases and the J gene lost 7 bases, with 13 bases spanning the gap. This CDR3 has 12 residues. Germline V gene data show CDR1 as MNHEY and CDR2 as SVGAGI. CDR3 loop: CASIGGRDEAFF. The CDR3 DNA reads TGTGCCAGCATTGGAGGACGAGATGAAGCTTTCTTT.

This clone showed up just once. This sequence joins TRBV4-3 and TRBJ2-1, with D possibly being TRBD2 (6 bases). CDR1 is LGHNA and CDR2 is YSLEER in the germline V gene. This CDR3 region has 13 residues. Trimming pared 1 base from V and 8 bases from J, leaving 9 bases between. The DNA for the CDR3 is TGCGCCAGCAGCCAAGCGCGGGAATATGAGCAGTTCTTC. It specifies CASSQAREYEQFF.

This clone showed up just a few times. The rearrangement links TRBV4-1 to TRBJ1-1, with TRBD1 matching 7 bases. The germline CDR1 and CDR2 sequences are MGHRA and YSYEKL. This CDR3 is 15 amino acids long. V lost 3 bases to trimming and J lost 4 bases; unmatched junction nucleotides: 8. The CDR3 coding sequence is TGCGCCAGCAGCCAGGATAACAGGGGTGGCACTGAAGCTTTCTTT. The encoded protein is CASSQDNRGGTEAFF.

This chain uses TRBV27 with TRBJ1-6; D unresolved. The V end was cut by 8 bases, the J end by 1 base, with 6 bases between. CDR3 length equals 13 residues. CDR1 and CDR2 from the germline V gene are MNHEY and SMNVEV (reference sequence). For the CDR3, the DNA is TGTGCCAGCCGCGGGTCCTATAATTCACCCCTCCACTTT. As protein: CASRGSYNSPLHF.

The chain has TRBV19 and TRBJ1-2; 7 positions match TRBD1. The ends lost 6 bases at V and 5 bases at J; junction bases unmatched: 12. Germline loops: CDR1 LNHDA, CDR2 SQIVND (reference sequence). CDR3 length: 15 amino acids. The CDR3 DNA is TGTGCCAGTAGCGGGGGCCGGGACAGAGGTTATGGCTACACCTTC. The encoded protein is CASSGGRDRGYGYTF.

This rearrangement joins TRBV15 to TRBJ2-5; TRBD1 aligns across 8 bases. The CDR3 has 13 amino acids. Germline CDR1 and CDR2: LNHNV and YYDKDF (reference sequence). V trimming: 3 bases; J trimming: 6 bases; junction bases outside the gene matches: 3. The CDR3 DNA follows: TGTGCCACCAGCAGGGACAGGGAAAAGACCCAGTACTTC. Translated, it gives CATSRDREKTQYF.